The entry below gives a single TCR beta chain sequence along with its context. Antigen specificity is unknown. This entry comes from a study of cytomegalovirus exposure and HLA in healthy donors. PCR involved 60 Vbeta and 13 Jbeta primers. TCRdb keeps only in-frame clones here, not all; method: immunoSEQ multiplex PCR. The data show approximately 74,000 clones, over 70% seen once. General study findings and limits: An analysis done earlier found most TCR beta V segments productive about 87% or about 30% of the time. A few V segments could not be told apart, such as TRBV6-2 and TRBV6-3, and were left out. Analyses of presence/absence relied on an assumption of roughly uniform sequencing depth across donors.

The CDR3 has 16 residues. The germline CDR1 and CDR2 sequences are SGHVS and FQNEAQ. V lost 0 bases and J lost 2, with 13 bases in between. The sample taken for sequencing was PBMCs. This TCR was sampled from a man between 60 and 75 years old in good health and CMV-seropositive. The V call is TRBV7-8, the J call TRBJ1-2, with unresolved D. The CDR3 region has the DNA TGTGCCAGCAGCTTAGCCCCAGACGGACTGAACTATGGCTACACCTTC. The encoded protein is CASSLAPDGLNYGYTF.